These 4 T cell receptor beta chains were all obtained from the same sample, sequenced in a study of cytomegalovirus exposure and HLA in healthy donors. This PCR relied on a set of 60 Vbeta primers and 13 Jbeta primers. Profiling relied on immunoSEQ multiplex PCR, and the TCRdb table lists in-frame clones only, not all of them. The table lists 150,000 to 170,000 clones, around 75% of them singletons. Source material: PBMCs. These receptors were taken from a man under 40 in good health and CMV-seropositive.

The chain is built from TRBV2 and TRBJ2-3, with 7 bases lining up with TRBD2. The CDR3 spans 15 residues. Trimming took 5 bases from V and 3 from J; bases not matched to a gene: 8. Looked up from germline, CDR1 is SNHLY and CDR2 is FYNNEI. This chain's CDR3 is CASSPPQAGTDTQYF. The CDR3 DNA follows: TGTGCCAGCAGTCCCCCCCAAGCGGGAACAGATACGCAGTATTTT.

The chain uses TRBV30 and TRBJ1-5, with 12 bases identical to TRBD1. Germline assignment: CDR1 GTSNPN and CDR2 SVGIG (reference sequence). The V gene end was trimmed by 1 base and the J gene end by 5 bases; junction bases not matched to a gene: 3. The CDR3 sequence is 15 residues long. CDR3: CAWSGGTGGDQPQHF. CDR3 DNA sequence: TGTGCCTGGAGTGGGGGGACAGGGGGCGATCAGCCCCAGCATTTT.

The V and J genes are TRBV7-3 and TRBJ2-2, with 14 positions matching TRBD2. Germline V gives CDR1 SGHTA, CDR2 FQGTGA. J lost 2 bases, V lost 5 bases, and 1 base had no gene match. The CDR3 consists of 16 residues. CDR3 bases: TGTGCCAGCAGCGGGACTAGCGGGAGCAACACCGGGGAGCTGTTTTTT. Translating it yields CASSGTSGSNTGELFF.

V and J are TRBV19 and TRBJ1-1; D ambiguous. Trimming left V 1 base short and J 8 bases short, with 5 bases between. Per germline, CDR1 LNHDA and CDR2 SQIVND (reference sequence). The CDR3 is made up of 11 amino acids. CDR3 sequence: CASSIGAEAFF. CDR3 bases: TGTGCCAGTAGTATAGGGGCAGAAGCTTTCTTT. Using reference TRBV19 and TRBJ1-1 for the parts outside the CDR3, the full variable domain is DGGITQSPKYLFRKEGQNVTLSCEQNLNHDAMYWYRQDPGQGLRLIYYSQIVNDFQKGDIAEGYSVSREKKESFPLTVTSAQKNPTAFYLCASSIGAEAFFGQGTRLTVV.